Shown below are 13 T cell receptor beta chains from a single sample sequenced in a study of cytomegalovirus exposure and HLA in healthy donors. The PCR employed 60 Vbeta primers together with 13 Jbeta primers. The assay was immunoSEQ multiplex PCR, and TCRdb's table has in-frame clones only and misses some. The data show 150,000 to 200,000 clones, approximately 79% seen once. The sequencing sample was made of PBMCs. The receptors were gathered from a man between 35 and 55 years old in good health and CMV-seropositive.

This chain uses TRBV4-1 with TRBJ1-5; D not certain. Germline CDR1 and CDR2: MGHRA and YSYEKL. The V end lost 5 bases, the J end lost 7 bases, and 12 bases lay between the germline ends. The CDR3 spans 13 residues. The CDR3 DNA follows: TGCGCCAGCAGCGAGGAGGGAAGGCAGCCCCAGCATTTT. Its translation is CASSEEGRQPQHF.

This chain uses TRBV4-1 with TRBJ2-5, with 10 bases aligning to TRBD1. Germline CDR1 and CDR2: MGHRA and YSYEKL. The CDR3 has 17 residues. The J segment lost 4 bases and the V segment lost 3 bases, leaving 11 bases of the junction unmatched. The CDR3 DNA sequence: TGCGCCAGCAGCCAGGGACAGGGGATAGGGGAAAGAGAGACCCAGTACTTC. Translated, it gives CASSQGQGIGERETQYF.

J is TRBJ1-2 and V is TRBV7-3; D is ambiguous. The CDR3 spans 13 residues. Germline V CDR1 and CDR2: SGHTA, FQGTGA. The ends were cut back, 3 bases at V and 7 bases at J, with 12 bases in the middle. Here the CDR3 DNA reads TGTGCCAGCAGCTTGGAGGTTTCGGGTGGCTACACCTTC. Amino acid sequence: CASSLEVSGGYTF.

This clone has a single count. The CDR3 region is CASSPPPGPGRNTIYF. CDR3 nucleotides: TGTGCCAGCTCACCCCCGCCGGGCCCAGGGCGAAACACCATATATTTT. The chain recombines TRBV18 with TRBJ1-3; weak D call: TRBD1 (5 bases). CDR3 length equals 16 residues. Trimming left V 3 bases short and J 5 bases short, with 17 bases between. Germline CDR1 KGHSH, CDR2 LQKENI.

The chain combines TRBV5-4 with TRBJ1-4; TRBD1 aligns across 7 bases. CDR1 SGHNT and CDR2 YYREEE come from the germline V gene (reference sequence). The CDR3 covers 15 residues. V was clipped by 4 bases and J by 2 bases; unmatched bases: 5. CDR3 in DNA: TGTGCCAGCAGCACACAGGGGCCCACTAATGAAAAACTGTTTTTT. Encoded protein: CASSTQGPTNEKLFF.

CDR3 in amino acids: CASSYAGGSTDTQYF. DNA for the CDR3: TGTGCCAGCAGTTATGCCGGGGGGAGCACAGATACGCAGTATTTT. This sequence joins TRBV6-5 and TRBJ2-3; TRBD2 agrees at 7 bases. CDR3 length: 15 residues. The J segment lost 0 bases and the V segment lost 3 bases, leaving 3 bases of the junction unmatched. In germline, CDR1 is MNHEY, CDR2 SVGAGI.

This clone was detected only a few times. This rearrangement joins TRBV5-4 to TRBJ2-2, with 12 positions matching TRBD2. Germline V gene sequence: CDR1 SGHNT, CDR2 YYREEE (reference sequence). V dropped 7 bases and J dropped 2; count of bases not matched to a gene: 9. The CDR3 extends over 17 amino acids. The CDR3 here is CASSPTSGGINTGELFF. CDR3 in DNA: TGTGCCAGCTCCCCCACTAGCGGGGGGATAAACACCGGGGAGCTGTTTTTT.

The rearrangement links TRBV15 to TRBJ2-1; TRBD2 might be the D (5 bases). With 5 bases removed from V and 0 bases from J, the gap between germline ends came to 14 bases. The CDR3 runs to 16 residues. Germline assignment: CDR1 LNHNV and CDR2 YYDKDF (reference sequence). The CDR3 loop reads CATSGGLSFSYNEQFF. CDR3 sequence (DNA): TGTGCCACCAGCGGAGGACTCAGCTTCTCCTACAATGAGCAGTTCTTC.

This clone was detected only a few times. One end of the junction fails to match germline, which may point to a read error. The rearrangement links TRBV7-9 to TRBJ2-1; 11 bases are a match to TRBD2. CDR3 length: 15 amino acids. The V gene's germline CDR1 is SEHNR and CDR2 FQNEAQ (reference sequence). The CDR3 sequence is CSSSPGLAGYNEQFF. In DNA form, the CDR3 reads TGTTCCAGCAGCCCCGGACTAGCGGGCTACAATGAGCAGTTCTTC.

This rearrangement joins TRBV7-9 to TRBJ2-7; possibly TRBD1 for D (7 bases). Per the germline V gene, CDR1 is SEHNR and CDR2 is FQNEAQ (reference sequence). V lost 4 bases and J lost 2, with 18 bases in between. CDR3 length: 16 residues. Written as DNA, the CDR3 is TGTGCCAGCAGCTCCCGGGGGACGGGACAGACCTACGAGCAGTACTTC. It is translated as CASSSRGTGQTYEQYF.

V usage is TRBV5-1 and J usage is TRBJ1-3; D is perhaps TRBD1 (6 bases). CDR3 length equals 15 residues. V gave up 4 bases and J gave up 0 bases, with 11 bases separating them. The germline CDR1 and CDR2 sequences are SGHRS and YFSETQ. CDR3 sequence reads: CASSARTDSGNTIYF. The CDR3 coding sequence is TGCGCCAGCAGCGCACGGACAGACTCTGGAAACACCATATATTTT.

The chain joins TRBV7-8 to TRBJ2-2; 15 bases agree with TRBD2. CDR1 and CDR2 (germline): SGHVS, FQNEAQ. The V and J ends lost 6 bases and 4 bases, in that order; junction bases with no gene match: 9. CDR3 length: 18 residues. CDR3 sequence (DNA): TGTGCCAGCAGTTCCGGACTAGCGGGGGGGCCGAGCACCGGGGAGCTGTTTTTT. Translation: CASSSGLAGGPSTGELFF.

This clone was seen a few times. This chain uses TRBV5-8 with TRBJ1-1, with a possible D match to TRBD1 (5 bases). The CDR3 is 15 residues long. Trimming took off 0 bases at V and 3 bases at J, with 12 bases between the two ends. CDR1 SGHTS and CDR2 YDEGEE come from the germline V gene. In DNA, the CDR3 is TGTGCCAGCAGCTTGGGCGGGGGTCCCCACACTGAAGCTTTCTTT. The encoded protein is CASSLGGGPHTEAFF.